Listed below are T cell receptor beta chains from one sample, sequenced in a study of persistence of HIV-infected CD4 T cells. Repertoires were generated with immunoSEQ multiplex PCR, while TCRdb's copy carries only in-frame clones and drops some. The sample has about 30,000 clones, roughly three quarters seen once; the top ten hold approximately 1.4%. These receptors have no known antigen. This material consisted of CD4+ T cells sorted from PBMCs after approximately 19-hour stimulation, taken from a patient who received antiretroviral therapy. These receptors all stem from an adult man with HIV who was CMV-seropositive. Each CDR3 is given with its conserved first and last residue. The D gene is left open where the match is weak. Some rows have no size entry. The others give once, few or many, or a class for an expanded clone.

>NA|TRBJ2-3|TRBV4-1|NA
CASSQGGGRDTQYF
TGCGCCAGCAGCCAAGGTGGGGGGCGGGATACGCAGTATTTT
>NA|TRBJ1-3|TRBV28|few
CASSLLMRGSASGNTIYF
TGTGCCAGCAGTTTATTGATGCGAGGGAGCGCCTCTGGAAACACCATATATTTT
>NA|TRBJ2-3|TRBV10-2|NA
CASGSGDTQYF
TGCGCCAGCGGCTCTGGAGATACGCAGTATTTT
>NA|TRBJ2-6|TRBV7-8|once
CASSLEGQIGANVLTF
TGTGCCAGCAGCTTAGAGGGGCAGATTGGGGCCAACGTCCTGACTTTC
>NA|TRBJ1-4|TRBV9|few
CASSLRGEEDEKLFF
TGTGCCAGCAGCCTTAGAGGGGAGGAGGATGAAAAACTGTTTTTT
>TRBD2|TRBJ2-3|TRBV7-2|NA
CASSLAPRVAGTDTQYF
TGTGCCAGCAGCTTAGCCCCACGGGTAGCGGGTACAGATACGCAGTATTTT
>NA|TRBJ2-7|TRBV28|NA
CASSTSTGDYEQYF
NA
>TRBD2|TRBJ2-3|TRBV7-2|NA
CASTSGGRSTDTQYF
TGTGCCAGCACCTCCGGGGGGAGATCCACAGATACGCAGTATTTT
>NA|TRBJ1-5|TRBV2|NA
CASSESPGANQPQHF
TGTGCCAGCAGTGAATCACCGGGGGCGAATCAGCCCCAGCATTTT
>TRBD1|TRBJ1-4|TRBV27|NA
CASSSGGSGEKLFF
TGTGCCAGCAGTTCAGGGGGCTCCGGTGAAAAACTGTTTTTT
>TRBD1|TRBJ1-6|TRBV3-1/TRBV3-2|once
CASSTDRGISPLHF
TGTGCCAGCAGCACCGACAGGGGAATTTCACCCCTCCACTTT
>TRBD2|TRBJ2-1|TRBV18|NA
CASSPGAAGVVNEQFF
TGTGCCAGCTCACCCGGGGCGGCGGGGGTAGTCAATGAGCAGTTCTTC
>NA|TRBJ2-5|TRBV4-1|NA
CASSQGQDGRTQYF
TGCGCCAGCAGCCAAGGCCAAGACGGACGGACCCAGTACTTC
>TRBD2|TRBJ2-3|TRBV3-1/TRBV3-2|NA
CASSQDPLKAGSSTDTQYF
TGTGCCAGCAGCCAAGATCCCCTAAAAGCGGGGTCAAGCACAGATACGCAGTATTTT
>TRBD1|TRBJ2-4|TRBV29-1|NA
CSVPGGAGNIQYF
TGCAGCGTTCCAGGGGGCGCGGGAAACATTCAGTACTTC
>NA|TRBJ2-7|TRBV12-3/TRBV12-4|NA
CASSLRDLGEQYF
TGTGCCAGCAGTTTAAGGGACTTGGGCGAGCAGTACTTC
>TRBD1|TRBJ1-1|TRBV5-1|NA
CASSYSGTGESTEAFF
TGCGCCAGCAGTTATTCCGGGACAGGGGAATCCACTGAAGCTTTCTTT
>NA|TRBJ1-1|TRBV24-1|NA
CATSDSRSHGAEAFF
TGTGCCACCAGTGATTCACGCAGCCACGGCGCTGAAGCTTTCTTT
>TRBD2|TRBJ2-1|TRBV10-2|NA
CASTASGGPYNEQFF
TGCGCCAGCACGGCCAGCGGGGGGCCATACAATGAGCAGTTCTTC
>TRBD1|TRBJ2-3|TRBV5-5|NA
CASSLRDRRTDTQYF
TGTGCCAGCAGCCTTCGGGACAGACGCACAGATACGCAGTATTTT
>NA|TRBJ1-5|TRBV7-8|NA
CASSLVGQNQPQHF
TGTGCCAGCAGCTTAGTAGGGCAGAATCAGCCCCAGCATTTT
>TRBD1|TRBJ1-1|TRBV10-3|few
CAISGEWTGKSTEAFF
TGTGCCATCAGTGGAGAATGGACAGGGAAGAGCACTGAAGCTTTCTTT
>TRBD2|TRBJ2-2|TRBV5-1|few
CASSREGAGARNGELFF
TGCGCCAGCAGCCGTGAGGGAGCGGGGGCGAGAAACGGGGAGCTGTTTTTT
>NA|TRBJ1-1|TRBV9|medium-sized
CASAPNPGATNTEAFF
TGTGCCAGCGCCCCTAACCCAGGGGCAACGAACACTGAAGCTTTCTTT
>NA|TRBJ2-7|TRBV6-2/TRBV6-3|few
CASSWGSIYEQYF
TGTGCCAGCAGTTGGGGGTCGATCTACGAGCAGTACTTC
>TRBD1|TRBJ2-2|TRBV12-3/TRBV12-4|NA
CASSSGQAGELFF
TGTGCCAGCAGTTCCGGACAGGCCGGGGAGCTGTTTTTT
>NA|TRBJ1-4|TRBV5-1|once
CASSPPSGGAYEKLFF
TGCGCCAGCAGCCCCCCTTCGGGTGGGGCATATGAAAAACTGTTTTTT
>NA|TRBJ2-6|TRBV7-9|NA
CASNRDGANVLTF
TGTGCCAGTAACAGGGATGGGGCCAACGTCCTGACTTTC
>NA|TRBJ1-6|TRBV2|NA
CASSVRQGNSPLHF
TGTGCCAGCAGTGTTAGGCAGGGCAATTCACCCCTCCACTTT
>NA|TRBJ1-5|TRBV2|NA
CASSRLGQPQHF
TGTGCCAGCAGTAGACTTGGGCAGCCCCAGCATTTT
>TRBD1|TRBJ1-1|TRBV24-1|NA
CATTKGQGSEAFF
TGTGCCACCACGAAGGGACAGGGCTCTGAAGCTTTCTTT
>NA|TRBJ2-7|TRBV6-6|NA
CASRSTVPPLYEQYF
TGTGCCAGCAGGTCGACAGTCCCGCCCCTCTACGAGCAGTACTTC
>NA|TRBJ1-5|TRBV30|NA
CAWSVGGSNQPQHF
TGTGCCTGGAGTGTTGGTGGGAGCAATCAGCCCCAGCATTTT
>TRBD1|TRBJ2-7|TRBV18|NA
CASSQTGGNEQYF
TGTGCCAGCTCACAAACAGGGGGAAACGAGCAGTACTTC
>NA|TRBJ2-6|TRBV11-3|once
CASPGGPGANVLTF
TGTGCCAGCCCCGGGGGACCTGGGGCCAACGTCCTGACTTTC
>TRBD1|TRBJ1-2|TRBV2|NA
CASSQGAREYGYTF
TGTGCCAGCAGTCAGGGGGCGCGAGAATATGGCTACACCTTC
>NA|TRBJ2-7|TRBV2|NA
CASTRGYEQYF
TGTGCCAGCACCAGGGGCTACGAGCAGTACTTC
>NA|TRBJ1-1|TRBV10-3|NA
CAISEEIMNTEAFF
TGTGCCATCAGTGAGGAGATTATGAACACTGAAGCTTTCTTT
>NA|TRBJ1-2|TRBV27|NA
CASSLGRGNYGYTF
TGTGCCAGCAGTTTGGGAAGGGGGAACTATGGCTACACCTTC
>NA|TRBJ2-1|TRBV7-9|NA
CASSLYRQVGEQFF
TGTGCCAGCAGCCTCTATAGACAGGTTGGCGAGCAGTTCTTC
>TRBD2|TRBJ2-3|TRBV6-7|few
CASSYSIRLAGGGGTDTQYF
TGTGCCAGCAGTTACTCGATCCGGCTAGCGGGGGGCGGAGGGACAGATACGCAGTATTTT
>NA|TRBJ1-1|TRBV28|NA
CASSPRRNMNTEAFF
TGTGCCAGCAGTCCACGACGGAACATGAACACTGAAGCTTTCTTT
>NA|TRBJ1-1|TRBV27|NA
CASSLKGQGGTEAFF
TGTGCCAGCAGTTTAAAGGGTCAAGGAGGCACTGAAGCTTTCTTT
>NA|TRBJ1-1|TRBV28|NA
CASTRLLNTEAFF
TGTGCCAGCACCAGACTCCTGAACACTGAAGCTTTCTTT
>TRBD2|TRBJ2-3|TRBV6-5|NA
CASSPKRGGEDTQYF
TGTGCCAGCAGTCCTAAGCGGGGGGGCGAGGATACGCAGTATTTT
>NA|TRBJ1-5|TRBV19|NA
CASSPQDSENQPQHF
TGTGCCAGTAGTCCCCAGGACAGTGAAAATCAGCCCCAGCATTTT
>NA|TRBJ2-1|TRBV2|NA
CASSLRAGLYNEQFF
TGTGCCAGCAGTCTTAGGGCGGGATTGTACAATGAGCAGTTCTTC
>TRBD2|TRBJ2-2|TRBV4-2|NA
CASSQPSGGTNTGELFF
TGTGCCAGCAGCCAGCCTAGCGGGGGTACGAACACCGGGGAGCTGTTTTTT